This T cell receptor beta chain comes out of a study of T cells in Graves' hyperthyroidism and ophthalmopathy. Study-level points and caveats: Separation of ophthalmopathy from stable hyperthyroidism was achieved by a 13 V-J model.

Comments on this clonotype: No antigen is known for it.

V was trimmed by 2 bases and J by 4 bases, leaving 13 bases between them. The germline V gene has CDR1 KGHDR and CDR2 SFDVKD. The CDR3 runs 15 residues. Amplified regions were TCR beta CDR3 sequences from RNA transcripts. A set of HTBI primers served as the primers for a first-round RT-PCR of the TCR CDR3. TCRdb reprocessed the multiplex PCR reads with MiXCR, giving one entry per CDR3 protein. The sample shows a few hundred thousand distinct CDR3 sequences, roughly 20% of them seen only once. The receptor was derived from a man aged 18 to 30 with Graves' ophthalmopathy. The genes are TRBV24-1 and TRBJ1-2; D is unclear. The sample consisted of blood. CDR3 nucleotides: TGTGCCACCAGTGATTATTCGGGGTCGGGCTATGGCTACACCTTC. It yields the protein CATSDYSGSGYGYTF.